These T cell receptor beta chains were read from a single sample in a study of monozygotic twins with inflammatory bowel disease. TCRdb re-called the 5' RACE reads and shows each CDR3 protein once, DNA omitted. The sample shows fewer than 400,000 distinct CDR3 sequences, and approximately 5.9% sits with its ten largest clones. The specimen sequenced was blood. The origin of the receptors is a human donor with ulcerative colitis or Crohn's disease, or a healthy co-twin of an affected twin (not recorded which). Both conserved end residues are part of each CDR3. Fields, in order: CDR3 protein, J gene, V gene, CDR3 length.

CDR3 protein: CSVPDRGNEQFF
J gene: TRBJ2-1
V gene: TRBV29-1
CDR3 length: 12

CDR3 protein: CASSYVGDQPQHF
J gene: TRBJ1-5
V gene: TRBV27
CDR3 length: 13

CDR3 protein: CASRGNGGRNTIYF
J gene: TRBJ1-3
V gene: TRBV12-3/TRBV12-4
CDR3 length: 14

CDR3 protein: CASSLRDAVSSNQPQHF
J gene: TRBJ1-5
V gene: TRBV7-8
CDR3 length: 17

CDR3 protein: CASSIGGGRTGELFF
J gene: TRBJ2-2
V gene: TRBV19
CDR3 length: 15

CDR3 protein: CASSFSRPVYQETQYF
J gene: TRBJ2-5
V gene: TRBV7-9
CDR3 length: 16

CDR3 protein: CASNLNRRLGGYTDTQYF
J gene: TRBJ2-3
V gene: TRBV12-3/TRBV12-4
CDR3 length: 18

CDR3 protein: CASSVMAGGQETQYF
J gene: TRBJ2-5
V gene: TRBV9
CDR3 length: 15

CDR3 protein: CSARGGTSGTDTQYF
J gene: TRBJ2-3
V gene: TRBV20-1
CDR3 length: 15

CDR3 protein: CASSHRAYNSPLHF
J gene: TRBJ1-6
V gene: TRBV5-8
CDR3 length: 14

CDR3 protein: CASFLAGVAGELFF
J gene: TRBJ2-2
V gene: TRBV2
CDR3 length: 14

CDR3 protein: CASSFQGTSGSSGANVLTF
J gene: TRBJ2-6
V gene: TRBV5-4
CDR3 length: 19

CDR3 protein: CASTTYSSTQYF
J gene: TRBJ2-3
V gene: TRBV7-2
CDR3 length: 12

CDR3 protein: CASSETSGGAGVDEQFF
J gene: TRBJ2-1
V gene: TRBV9
CDR3 length: 17

CDR3 protein: CASSLPLGQQETQYF
J gene: TRBJ2-5
V gene: TRBV5-5
CDR3 length: 15

CDR3 protein: CASSVGAAGAKDTQYF
J gene: TRBJ2-3
V gene: TRBV28
CDR3 length: 16

CDR3 protein: CASSVNDGYTF
J gene: TRBJ1-2
V gene: TRBV9
CDR3 length: 11

CDR3 protein: CASSFTGTHNEQFF
J gene: TRBJ2-1
V gene: TRBV5-4
CDR3 length: 14

CDR3 protein: CASGLGQNTEAFF
J gene: TRBJ1-1
V gene: TRBV12-5
CDR3 length: 13

CDR3 protein: CASSTARTGNYGYTF
J gene: TRBJ1-2
V gene: TRBV11-2
CDR3 length: 15

CDR3 protein: CASSLAYKATEAFF
J gene: TRBJ1-1
V gene: TRBV7-9
CDR3 length: 14

CDR3 protein: CASSLLTVDQPQHF
J gene: TRBJ1-5
V gene: TRBV28
CDR3 length: 14

CDR3 protein: CASSDSTGFEQYF
J gene: TRBJ2-7
V gene: TRBV10-1
CDR3 length: 13

CDR3 protein: CSVALDSYEQYF
J gene: TRBJ2-7
V gene: TRBV29-1
CDR3 length: 12

CDR3 protein: CASSPDRGRSGELFF
J gene: TRBJ2-2
V gene: TRBV5-1
CDR3 length: 15

CDR3 protein: CASSYRQGRDEQYF
J gene: TRBJ2-7
V gene: TRBV5-1
CDR3 length: 14

CDR3 protein: CASSFEYTGELFF
J gene: TRBJ2-2
V gene: TRBV5-1
CDR3 length: 13

CDR3 protein: CASSFSRDRVEAFF
J gene: TRBJ1-1
V gene: TRBV6-2/TRBV6-3
CDR3 length: 14

CDR3 protein: CASSPEWQAYYEQYF
J gene: TRBJ2-7
V gene: TRBV7-2
CDR3 length: 15

CDR3 protein: CASGATDTQYF
J gene: TRBJ2-3
V gene: TRBV7-9
CDR3 length: 11

CDR3 protein: CSAALRGELFF
J gene: TRBJ2-2
V gene: TRBV20-1
CDR3 length: 11

CDR3 protein: CASSQPRGNNEQFF
J gene: TRBJ2-1
V gene: TRBV5-1
CDR3 length: 14

CDR3 protein: CASSRGGPEQYF
J gene: TRBJ2-7
V gene: TRBV11-2
CDR3 length: 12

CDR3 protein: CASSLGQGGGNQPQHF
J gene: TRBJ1-5
V gene: TRBV28
CDR3 length: 16

CDR3 protein: CASSPRDRYYGYTF
J gene: TRBJ1-2
V gene: TRBV18
CDR3 length: 14

CDR3 protein: CASRMTGGSTETQYF
J gene: TRBJ2-5
V gene: TRBV12-3/TRBV12-4
CDR3 length: 15

CDR3 protein: CASSGRATSYEQYF
J gene: TRBJ2-7
V gene: TRBV9
CDR3 length: 14

CDR3 protein: CASSPSGPNTGELFF
J gene: TRBJ2-2
V gene: TRBV4-2
CDR3 length: 15

CDR3 protein: CSVEYLQGARKTQYF
J gene: TRBJ2-5
V gene: TRBV29-1
CDR3 length: 15

CDR3 protein: CASSWDTYNEQFF
J gene: TRBJ2-1
V gene: TRBV6-2/TRBV6-3
CDR3 length: 13

CDR3 protein: CSARVPSSGGTDTQYF
J gene: TRBJ2-3
V gene: TRBV20-1
CDR3 length: 16

CDR3 protein: CASSQVGGGPKNIQYF
J gene: TRBJ2-4
V gene: TRBV4-3
CDR3 length: 16